This T cell receptor beta chain was found in a study of cytomegalovirus exposure and HLA in healthy donors. General study findings and limits: With later analysis, a missense DCLRE1C variant became linked to TCR beta V- and J-gene trimming. A later analysis found most CMV-associated TCR beta chains apparently HLA-restricted. Sequence variants that were highly shared formed a cluster that was likely a sequencing artifact.

Trimming took 10 bases from V and 4 from J, leaving 11 bases between them. This CDR3 has 12 residues. From germline, CDR1 is MNHNS and CDR2 SASEGT. The study ran its PCR with 60 Vbeta and 13 Jbeta primers. Original methodology: Unique TCR beta chains totaled roughly 80 million in a later count, with around 11 million of them shared. The assay was immunoSEQ multiplex PCR, and TCRdb's table has in-frame clones only and misses some. The DNA was the basis for D and trimming; V, J and clone size are from that table. Among around 120,000 clones listed, around 83% were seen once. On this clone itself: Its antigen is currently unknown.

This chain connects TRBV6-1 to TRBJ2-1; tentatively, D is TRBD1 (6 bases). Sequenced: PBMCs. The TCR sequence derives from a girl aged 2 to 9 in good health and CMV-seronegative. The CDR3 protein is CATQGMYNEQFF. DNA for the CDR3: TGTGCCACTCAGGGGATGTACAATGAGCAGTTCTTC.